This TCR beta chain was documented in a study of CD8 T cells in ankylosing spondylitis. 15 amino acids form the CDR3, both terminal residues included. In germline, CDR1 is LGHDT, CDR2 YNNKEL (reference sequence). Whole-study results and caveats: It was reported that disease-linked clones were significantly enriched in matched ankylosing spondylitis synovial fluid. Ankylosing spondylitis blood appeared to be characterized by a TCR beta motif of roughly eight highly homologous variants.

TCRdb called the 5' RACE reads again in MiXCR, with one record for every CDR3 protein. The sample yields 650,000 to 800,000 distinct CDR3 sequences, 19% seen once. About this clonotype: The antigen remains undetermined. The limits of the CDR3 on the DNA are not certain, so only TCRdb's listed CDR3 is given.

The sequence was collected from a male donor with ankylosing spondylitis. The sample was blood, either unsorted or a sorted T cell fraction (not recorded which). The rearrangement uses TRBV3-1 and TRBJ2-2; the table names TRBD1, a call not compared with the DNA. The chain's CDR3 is CASSNTGFGPGSCFF.